The 12 T cell receptor beta chains below were found in one sample sequenced in a study of T cell changes during pregnancy in multiple sclerosis. TCRdb's copy holds only in-frame clones and misses some; the assay was immunoSEQ multiplex PCR. The table records about 46,000 clones, under 95% of them present only once. The sequences come from CD8+ T cells from peripheral blood mononuclear cells, collected in the second trimester of pregnancy. Receptors were obtained from a female donor with multiple sclerosis, enrolled in a pregnancy study.

The V gene is TRBV27, the J gene TRBJ1-2; D perhaps matches TRBD1 (5 bases). The V and J ends lost 6 bases and 0 bases respectively, with 8 bases between them. There are 13 residues in the CDR3. Germline V gene data show CDR1 as MNHEY and CDR2 as SMNVEV (reference sequence). CDR3 nucleotides: TGTGCCAGCAGGGGGCAGGCTAACTATGGCTACACCTTC. Its translation: CASRGQANYGYTF.

The chain recombines TRBV7-2 with TRBJ2-1, with a possible D match to TRBD1 (7 bases). V gave up 6 bases and J gave up 4 bases, with 10 bases separating them. Germline V gene lookup returns CDR1 SGHTA and CDR2 FQGNSA. This CDR3 is built from 13 residues. Here the CDR3 reads CASSSGGYNEQFF. CDR3 nucleotide sequence: TGTGCCAGCAGTTCAGGGGGGTACAATGAGCAGTTCTTC.

The rearrangement uses TRBV11-2 and TRBJ2-1, with 8 bases lining up with TRBD2. The CDR3 spans 16 residues. Trimming at V came to 4 bases and at J to 1 base, leaving 6 bases not matched to a gene. Germline CDR1 reads SGHAT; CDR2 reads FQNNGV. CDR3 nucleotide sequence: TGTGCCAGCAGCTGGCCGGGACTAGATTCCTACAATGAGCAGTTCTTC. Its translation is CASSWPGLDSYNEQFF.

The rearrangement links TRBV5-8 to TRBJ1-2; D may be TRBD1 (5 bases). From germline, CDR1 is SGHTS and CDR2 YDEGEE. Between the trimmed V and J ends, which lost 1 base and 10 bases, there was a span of 17 bases. The CDR3 has 14 amino acids. CDR3 loop: CASSLTRGTGIYTF. In DNA form, the CDR3 reads TGTGCCAGCAGCTTGACTCGGGGGACTGGGATCTACACCTTC.

This chain links TRBV4-1 with TRBJ2-4; D might be TRBD1 (6 bases). The germline V gene has CDR1 MGHRA and CDR2 YSYEKL. V dropped 5 bases and J dropped 0 bases, with 20 bases sitting between them. The CDR3 runs 18 residues. CDR3 DNA sequence: TGCGCCAGCAGCTCCCCGGAGAGGACAGCCCTAGCCAAAAACATTCAGTACTTC. Its protein product is CASSSPERTALAKNIQYF.

This chain joins TRBV4-1 and TRBJ2-7; D not resolved. Trimming left V 3 bases short and J 7 bases short, with 13 bases between. Germline-derived CDR1 and CDR2 are MGHRA and YSYEKL. This CDR3 spans 13 amino acids. The CDR3: CASSQPGAGEQYF. The DNA for the CDR3 is TGCGCCAGCAGCCAGCCCGGAGCCGGAGAGCAGTACTTC.

This chain uses TRBV7-9 with TRBJ1-5, with D unclear. CDR3 length equals 14 residues. V was shortened by 1 base and J by 5 bases, with 9 bases between the two germline ends. In germline, CDR1 is SEHNR, CDR2 FQNEAQ (reference sequence). Here the CDR3 reads CASSLETVYQPQHF. The CDR3 DNA reads TGTGCCAGCAGCTTAGAAACAGTTTATCAGCCCCAGCATTTT.

This chain's CDR3 is CASSSTPYQETQYF. The CDR3 region has the DNA TGTGCCAGCAGCTCGACTCCGTATCAAGAGACCCAGTACTTC. The chain is built from TRBV7-7 and TRBJ2-5, with D hard to call. V lost 4 bases and J lost 2, with 11 bases in between. Germline values: CDR1 SSHAT, CDR2 FNYEAQ (reference sequence). This CDR3 has 14 residues.

The V gene is TRBV4-2, the J gene TRBJ2-3; 10 bases are a match to TRBD2. This CDR3 region has 17 residues. V shed 0 bases and J 3 bases; nucleotides not matched to a gene: 6. Germline CDR1 is LGHNA and CDR2 is YNFKEQ. The CDR3 loop reads CASSQELASGGTDTQYF. In DNA form, the CDR3 reads TGTGCCAGCAGCCAAGAACTCGCTAGCGGGGGTACAGATACGCAGTATTTT.

This clone was counted between two and nine times. The DNA for the CDR3 is TGCAGCGTTGAGGGCGGGGTGGGTTTAGGAACCGGGGAGCTGTTTTTT. Translation: CSVEGGVGLGTGELFF. The chain links TRBV29-1 to TRBJ2-2; D might be TRBD2 (6 bases). The CDR3 sequence is 16 residues long. The V gene lost 3 bases and the J gene lost 5 bases, with 19 bases spanning the gap. Germline V lookup: CDR1 SQVTM, CDR2 ANQGSEA.

The V call is TRBV19, the J call TRBJ2-7; a weak D match, TRBD1 (6 bases). V lost 5 bases to trimming and J lost 2 bases, with 10 bases between them. CDR3 length equals 13 residues. The germline CDR1 and CDR2 sequences are LNHDA and SQIVND (reference sequence). CDR3 coding DNA: TGTGCCAGTAGTGCAGGGGTCACCTACGAGCAGTACTTC. This gives the protein CASSAGVTYEQYF.

V gene TRBV13 combines with J gene TRBJ1-2; D remains ambiguous. CDR1 and CDR2 (germline): PRHDT, FYEKMQ (reference sequence). The V end lost 0 bases, the J end lost 4 bases, and 9 bases lay between the germline ends. The CDR3 totals 14 residues. The CDR3 sequence is CASSLGERSYGYTF. The DNA of the CDR3 is TGTGCCAGCAGCTTAGGAGAGAGGAGCTATGGCTACACCTTC.